The clone carrying this TCR beta chain has ten or more counts. Its cognate antigen is unknown. V trimming: 8 bases; J trimming: 7 bases; junction bases outside the gene matches: 7. The CDR3 runs 15 residues. Germline CDR1 is MNHEY and CDR2 is SVGEGT. This specimen comes from a study of read filtering for tumor transcriptome and immune sequencing. Turning to the study itself: Revised staging placed under ten patients in R-ISS I, about 15 in II, more than 5 in III. Study-level findings and limits: This fraction held mixed bone marrow immune cells after CD138-negative sorting.

The library was built from 400 ng RNA with molecular barcoded adaptors for alpha/delta and beta/gamma chains. Each CDR3 protein gets one entry after TCRdb re-called the reads with MiXCR. Of around 58,000 distinct CDR3 sequences in the sample, 11% to 15% were seen once. This chain links TRBV6-2 or TRBV6-3 with TRBJ2-1, with TRBD2 matching over 14 bases. The sequence was obtained from a donor aged 40 or older with multiple myeloma. Input material: a population of CD138-negative cells sorted from bone marrow. The CDR3 DNA follows: TGTGCCAGCGGGGGACTAGCGGGAGCGAGGAATGAGCAGTTCTTC. Its protein is CASGGLAGARNEQFF.